The T cell receptor beta chain described here comes from a study of blood T cell repertoires in COVID-19. About the study: The origin of the acute and convalescent COVID-19 samples was the United States, Italy and Spain.

CDR3 length: 12 amino acids. The germline CDR1 and CDR2 sequences are WSHSY and SAAADI. Losses at the gene ends were 5 bases for V and 5 bases for J; bases not matched to a gene: 2. Assay: immunoSEQ multiplex PCR; the TCRdb copy retains only in-frame clones and omits some. The table shows roughly 120,000 clones, with approximately 90% occurring only once. This TCR came from a man aged 50 to 60 with COVID-19, enrolled during active disease. Sequenced sample: peripheral blood. The rearrangement uses TRBV10-2 and TRBJ2-5; TRBD1 matches at 7 bases. In DNA, the CDR3 is TGCGCCAGCAGTACGACAGGGGAGACCCAGTACTTC. This gives the protein CASSTTGETQYF.